The clone carrying this T cell receptor beta chain was seen a few times. Its specificity is not known. MiXCR was run by TCRdb on the reads, yielding one entry per CDR3 protein. The table shows about 460,000 distinct CDR3 sequences, with around 11% occurring only once. The data belong to a study of T cell repertoires in cytomegalovirus infection. Points from the study as a whole: Dominating the ex vivo response were HLA-C-restricted CMV-specific TCR beta clonotypes.

CDR1 and CDR2 from the germline V gene are MGHRA and YSYEKL. Trimming took 0 bases from V and 3 from J, leaving 15 bases between them. This CDR3 has 16 residues. Sequencing used PBMCs. The TCR originated in a human donor in good health (CMV status not recorded). Some clones in this sample may be carry-over from other donors' samples. The J gene is TRBJ2-7, the V gene TRBV4-1; a possible D gene is TRBD1 (6 bases). The chain's CDR3 is CASSQELSSDSYEQYF. The CDR3 region has the DNA TGCGCCAGCAGCCAAGAGCTCTCCTCGGACAGCTACGAGCAGTACTTC.